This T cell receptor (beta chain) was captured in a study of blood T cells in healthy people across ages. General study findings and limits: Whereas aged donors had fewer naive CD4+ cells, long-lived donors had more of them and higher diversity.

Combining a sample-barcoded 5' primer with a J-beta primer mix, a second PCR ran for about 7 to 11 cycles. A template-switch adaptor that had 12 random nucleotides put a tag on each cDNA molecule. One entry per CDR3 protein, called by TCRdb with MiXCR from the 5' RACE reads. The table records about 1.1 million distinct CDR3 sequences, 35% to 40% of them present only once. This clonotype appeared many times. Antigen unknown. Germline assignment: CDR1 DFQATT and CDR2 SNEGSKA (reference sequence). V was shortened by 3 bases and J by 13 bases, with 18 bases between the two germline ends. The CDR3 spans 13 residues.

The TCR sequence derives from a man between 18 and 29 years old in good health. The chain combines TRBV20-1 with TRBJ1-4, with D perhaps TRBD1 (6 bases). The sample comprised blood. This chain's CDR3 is CSARPDSSRRLFF. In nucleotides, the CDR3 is TGCAGTGCTAGGCCGGACAGTAGCCGAAGACTGTTTTTT.